The rows below give T cell receptor beta chains drawn from one sample of a study of T-cell memory formation after mild COVID-19. From the 5' RACE reads, TCRdb called clonotypes with MiXCR, one entry per CDR3 protein. The table shows more than 400,000 distinct CDR3 sequences, with approximately 18% occurring only once. What was sequenced was PBMCs or a T cell subset sorted from them (not recorded which). Receptors originate from an adult woman who had mild COVID-19 (a few samples of this study predate the infection). Cell type and time point are not known. CDR3s include the opening cysteine and the closing phenylalanine or tryptophan. The D gene is left open where the match is weak. Size tells how often a clone was seen (once, few, many) or the class of an expanded clone, and some rows leave it out.

V,J,D,size,CDR3,DNA
TRBV6-2/TRBV6-3,TRBJ2-7,-,few,CASQWEKDSPTYEQYF,TGTGCCAGCCAGTGGGAAAAGGACAGCCCAACCTACGAGCAGTACTTC
TRBV7-3,TRBJ2-3,-,few,CASSTGRASSSTDTQYF,TGTGCCAGCAGCACAGGAAGGGCCTCATCTAGCACAGATACGCAGTATTTT
TRBV12-3/TRBV12-4,TRBJ2-2,TRBD2,few,CASRPSGGAPGELFF,TGTGCCAGCAGACCTAGCGGGGGGGCCCCCGGGGAGCTGTTTTTT
TRBV5-1,TRBJ2-7,TRBD2,-,CASSPPSGRADEQYF,TGCGCCAGCAGCCCGCCTAGCGGCCGGGCCGACGAGCAGTACTTC
TRBV27,TRBJ2-7,-,-,CATRSDGYEQYF,TGTGCCACCCGATCGGACGGCTACGAGCAGTACTTC
TRBV5-4,TRBJ2-1,TRBD2,few,CASSLVSSGGHNEQFF,TGTGCCAGCAGCTTGGTGTCTAGCGGGGGACACAATGAGCAGTTCTTC
TRBV7-2,TRBJ2-5,TRBD2,few,CASSRPGLALETQYF,TGTGCCAGCAGCCGACCGGGACTAGCTCTGGAGACCCAGTACTTC
TRBV9,TRBJ2-2,-,-,CASSVERGPTGELFF,TGTGCCAGCAGCGTAGAAAGGGGCCCAACCGGGGAGCTGTTTTTT
TRBV4-3,TRBJ2-1,TRBD2,few,CASSPARLAGVEQFF,TGCGCCAGCAGCCCCGCCCGACTAGCGGGAGTTGAGCAGTTCTTC
TRBV4-1,TRBJ2-1,TRBD2,-,CASSQVRTSGSDEQFF,TGCGCCAGCAGCCAAGTTAGGACTAGCGGGAGTGATGAGCAGTTCTTC
TRBV4-1,TRBJ2-7,-,few,CASSQPQGISYEQYF,TGCGCCAGCAGCCAGCCTCAGGGCATCTCCTACGAGCAGTACTTC
TRBV7-8,TRBJ1-3,-,-,CASSPRRFSGNTIYF,TGTGCCAGCAGCCCCCGACGGTTCTCTGGAAACACCATATATTTT
TRBV5-6,TRBJ2-7,-,-,CASSQPQVNEQYF,TGTGCCAGCAGCCAACCACAGGTCAACGAGCAGTACTTC
TRBV9,TRBJ1-6,TRBD1,-,CASSARDSYNSPLHF,TGTGCCAGCAGCGCCCGGGACAGTTATAATTCACCCCTCCACTTT
TRBV4-2,TRBJ2-2,-,-,CASSQELVPQDTGELFF,TGTGCCAGCAGCCAAGAATTGGTCCCCCAGGACACCGGGGAGCTGTTTTTT
TRBV27,TRBJ2-1,-,-,CASFPRAQSFNEQFF,TGTGCCAGCTTCCCTCGGGCTCAATCGTTTAATGAGCAGTTCTTC
TRBV6-1,TRBJ1-1,-,-,CASRVGEWVNTEAFF,TGTGCCAGCAGGGTGGGTGAGTGGGTGAACACTGAAGCTTTCTTT
TRBV12-3/TRBV12-4,TRBJ2-5,TRBD2,few,CASSLTGLRETQYF,TGTGCCAGCAGTTTGACGGGACTACGAGAGACCCAGTACTTC
TRBV27,TRBJ1-2,-,few,CASSLSGPNYGYTF,TGTGCCAGCAGTTTATCGGGACCTAACTATGGCTACACCTTC
TRBV6-2/TRBV6-3,TRBJ1-1,-,few,CASSPLARRTEAFF,TGTGCCAGCAGTCCCCTGGCTAGAAGGACTGAAGCTTTCTTT
TRBV11-2,TRBJ2-1,TRBD2,few,CASSFGRSGGAYEQFF,TGTGCCAGCAGCTTCGGCAGGAGCGGGGGGGCATATGAGCAGTTCTTC
TRBV20-1,TRBJ2-7,TRBD2,-,CSAPPRGFLAGGTYEQYF,TGCAGTGCTCCGCCAAGGGGATTCCTAGCGGGGGGAACCTACGAGCAGTACTTC
TRBV20-1,TRBJ1-2,-,-,CSARALDTWNYGYTF,TGCAGTGCTAGAGCCCTGGACACTTGGAACTATGGCTACACCTTC
TRBV20-1,TRBJ1-1,-,few,CSAGGGKTEAFF,TGCAGTGCGGGTGGGGGGAAAACTGAAGCTTTCTTT
TRBV19,TRBJ1-1,-,-,CASSQGIRTEAFF,TGTGCCAGTAGTCAGGGTATCCGCACTGAAGCTTTCTTT
TRBV7-2,TRBJ2-1,-,-,CASSLTPPGSYNEQFF,TGTGCCAGCAGCTTGACCCCCCCGGGCTCCTACAATGAGCAGTTCTTC
TRBV9,TRBJ2-7,-,-,CASSEIQEGEQYF,TGTGCCAGCAGCGAAATACAGGAAGGGGAGCAGTACTTC
TRBV29-1,TRBJ2-2,-,once,CSGGTSANTGELFF,TGCAGCGGGGGGACATCCGCGAACACCGGGGAGCTGTTTTTT
TRBV27,TRBJ1-1,-,few,CASSLVGGVDTEAFF,TGTGCCAGCAGTTTGGTAGGTGGAGTTGACACTGAAGCTTTCTTT
TRBV4-3,TRBJ2-2,TRBD1,-,CASSQTDRATGELFF,TGCGCCAGCAGCCAAACGGACAGGGCGACCGGGGAGCTGTTTTTT
TRBV27,TRBJ1-1,-,once,CASSFNGKTEAFF,TGTGCCAGCAGTTTCAATGGGAAAACTGAAGCTTTCTTT
TRBV19,TRBJ2-3,-,-,CASRRQGGAGDTDTQYF,TGTGCCAGCAGACGACAGGGGGGAGCGGGAGACACAGATACGCAGTATTTT
TRBV6-5,TRBJ1-1,-,few,CASSLGPRTEAFF,TGTGCCAGCAGTTTGGGCCCCAGGACTGAAGCTTTCTTT
TRBV9,TRBJ2-3,TRBD2,-,CASSVLPSGGASDTQYF,TGTGCCAGCAGCGTATTACCCAGCGGGGGGGCTTCAGATACGCAGTATTTT
TRBV12-3/TRBV12-4,TRBJ2-7,-,-,CASSGPGRRPYEQYF,TGTGCCAGCAGCGGACCGGGACGGCGACCCTACGAGCAGTACTTC
TRBV10-3,TRBJ2-5,TRBD2,few,CAISAGGASRETQYF,TGTGCCATCAGTGCCGGGGGGGCATCGAGAGAGACCCAGTACTTC
TRBV5-1,TRBJ2-7,-,-,CASRVGSSYEQYF,TGCGCCAGCAGGGTAGGGAGCTCCTACGAGCAGTACTTC
TRBV19,TRBJ1-1,-,-,CASIQRRAEDENTEAFF,TGTGCCAGTATCCAGAGGCGGGCAGAAGATGAGAACACTGAAGCTTTCTTT
TRBV3-1,TRBJ1-2,-,few,CASSQGGPYGYTF,TGTGCCAGCAGCCAAGGAGGACCCTATGGCTACACCTTC
TRBV10-3,TRBJ1-1,-,few,CAIRRGEGGTEAFF,TGTGCCATCAGGAGGGGAGAGGGTGGCACTGAAGCTTTCTTT
TRBV3-1,TRBJ1-2,-,many,CASSQDLVDGYTF,TGTGCCAGCAGCCAAGATCTAGTGGATGGCTACACCTTC
TRBV14,TRBJ2-1,TRBD2,few,CASRGRAVYNEQFF,TGTGCCAGCCGCGGGAGGGCCGTTTACAATGAGCAGTTCTTC
TRBV4-3,TRBJ2-2,-,-,CASSQDNWGSLSTGELFF,TGCGCCAGCAGCCAAGATAACTGGGGCAGTTTATCAACCGGGGAGCTGTTTTTT
TRBV18,TRBJ2-7,TRBD2,few,CASSPQLAGGTYEQYF,TGTGCCAGCTCACCACAACTAGCGGGGGGTACCTACGAGCAGTACTTC
TRBV7-9,TRBJ2-1,-,-,CASKGDNEQFF,TGTGCCAGCAAGGGAGACAATGAGCAGTTCTTC
TRBV24-1,TRBJ2-1,-,-,CATRIGNEQFF,TGTGCCACCAGGATAGGCAATGAGCAGTTCTTC
TRBV2,TRBJ2-3,TRBD2,few,CASSDKKMGLAGGTDTQYF,TGTGCCAGCAGTGACAAGAAGATGGGACTAGCGGGAGGCACAGATACGCAGTATTTT
TRBV7-3,TRBJ2-1,TRBD2,few,CASSSRTSEQFF,TGTGCCAGCAGCTCACGGACTAGCGAGCAGTTCTTC
TRBV30,TRBJ2-1,-,-,CAWSVRWDEQFF,TGTGCCTGGAGTGTACGGTGGGATGAGCAGTTCTTC
TRBV20-1,TRBJ2-1,-,few,CSANKAGRSYNEQFF,TGCAGTGCTAATAAGGCGGGTCGCTCCTACAATGAGCAGTTCTTC
TRBV5-6,TRBJ1-2,-,-,CASSLESGGINGYTF,TGTGCCAGCAGCTTGGAATCCGGGGGGATCAATGGCTACACCTTC
TRBV2,TRBJ2-1,-,-,CASRRGTSDYNEQFF,TGTGCCAGCAGGAGGGGGACTTCCGACTACAATGAGCAGTTCTTC
TRBV5-1,TRBJ2-3,-,few,CASSSLGLNTDTQYF,TGCGCCAGCAGCTCCCTAGGGCTGAACACAGATACGCAGTATTTT
TRBV27,TRBJ2-1,-,few,CASSALSVREQFF,TGTGCCAGCAGTGCCCTTTCGGTGCGCGAGCAGTTCTTC
TRBV12-3/TRBV12-4,TRBJ2-1,TRBD2,once,CASIGYRRGVYNEQFF,TGTGCCAGCATTGGGTACCGGCGGGGGGTCTACAATGAGCAGTTCTTC
TRBV20-1,TRBJ2-1,TRBD2,-,CSARVRAGGLYNEQFF,TGCAGTGCTAGAGTCAGAGCGGGGGGCTTATACAATGAGCAGTTCTTC
TRBV14,TRBJ1-1,-,-,CASSQYLGSGNTEAFF,TGTGCCAGCAGCCAATATCTCGGTAGTGGGAACACTGAAGCTTTCTTT